The 4 T cell receptor beta chains presented below share a single source sample, sequenced in a study of blood T cell repertoires in COVID-19. This table comes from immunoSEQ multiplex PCR, and its TCRdb copy is limited to in-frame clones, with some not included. The table includes under 200,000 clones, approximately 90% detected once. Sequenced: PBMCs or T cells enriched from blood (not recorded which). These receptors were taken from a woman aged 40 to 50 in a cohort exposed to, infected with or recovered from COVID-19 (not recorded which).

The chain links TRBV19 to TRBJ2-5; D is perhaps TRBD2 (5 bases). The length of the CDR3 is 11 residues. With 8 bases removed from V and 7 bases from J, the gap between germline ends came to 11 bases. Germline CDR1 and CDR2: LNHDA and SQIVND (reference sequence). DNA for the CDR3: TGTGCCAGTCGTGGGGAGACGACCCAGTACTTC. Translation gives CASRGETTQYF.

The chain carries TRBV4-1 and TRBJ1-2, with 7 positions matching TRBD1. The CDR3 has 14 residues. The V segment lost 4 bases and the J segment 6 bases; nucleotides outside the gene matches: 8. From germline, CDR1 is MGHRA and CDR2 YSYEKL. CDR3 sequence reads: CASSPRQGRDGYTF. CDR3 bases: TGCGCCAGCAGCCCAAGACAGGGCCGTGATGGCTACACCTTC.

The chain employs TRBV27 and TRBJ2-1, with 11 bases identical to TRBD2. The CDR3 spans 15 residues. V gave up 8 bases and J gave up 3 bases; unmatched junction bases: 6. CDR1 MNHEY and CDR2 SMNVEV come from the germline V gene (reference sequence). CDR3 amino acids: CASGDGTSGYNEQFF. CDR3 DNA sequence: TGTGCCAGCGGGGATGGGACTAGCGGCTACAATGAGCAGTTCTTC.

This clone has more than one count but fewer than ten. The DNA of the CDR3 is TGTGCCAGCAGCTGGGAGACTAGCGGGGAGCTCCCTCCTTTCTTC. It encodes CASSWETSGELPPFF. The chain has TRBV11-2 and TRBJ2-1, with 11 bases aligning to TRBD2. Germline CDR1 is SGHAT and CDR2 is FQNNGV. CDR3 length: 15 residues. The V segment lost 4 bases and the J segment 16 bases; nucleotides outside the gene matches: 15.